This TCR beta chain was recovered during a study of T cells after yellow fever vaccination. TCRdb reanalysed the 5' RACE reads using MiXCR and keeps one entry per CDR3 protein. The table shows over 300,000 distinct CDR3 sequences, with 3% to 4.5% occurring only once. This clonotype came up many times. Its antigen is not identified. V lost 6 bases, J lost 4 bases, and 12 bases lay in between. There are 13 residues in the CDR3. Germline loops: CDR1 MNHEY, CDR2 SVGEGT. General study results and limits: Once the booster was given, most primary-vaccination clones reappeared, at over 95% for CD4 and more than 85% for CD8.

The sample here was PBMCs, taken on the day of the yellow fever booster vaccination. The rearrangement uses TRBV6-2 or TRBV6-3 and TRBJ1-2; D gene uncertain. The receptor's source is a man aged 18 to 30 who received the YFV17D yellow fever vaccine. The CDR3 region is CASSNGSPYGYTF. CDR3 bases: TGTGCCAGCAGCAACGGGAGCCCCTATGGCTACACCTTC.